This TCR beta chain was captured in a study of blood T cell repertoires in COVID-19. The wider study: Some COVID-19 samples were acute and others convalescent; all came from the United States, Italy and Spain. Nucleic acid was either cDNA or gDNA, and it came from T cells, B-cell-depleted T cells, or PBMCs.

Assay used: immunoSEQ multiplex PCR; TCRdb lists only in-frame clones, some missing. The sample consists of around 51,000 clones, just over 85% of them appearing once. The material sequenced was peripheral blood. This clonotype originated in a man at least 80 years old with active COVID-19.

The CDR3 bases are TGCGCCAGCAGCTTGGGTGTAGCCTCTGGAAACACCATATATTTT. It translates to CASSLGVASGNTIYF. V is TRBV5-1 and J is TRBJ1-3, with unresolved D. Germline assignment: CDR1 SGHRS and CDR2 YFSETQ. Trimming cost V 0 bases and J 0 bases, with 7 bases left between them. The CDR3 is made up of 15 amino acids.